What follows describes a single T cell receptor (beta chain). Its antigen is still unknown. This entry is derived from a study of cytomegalovirus exposure and HLA in healthy donors. The study, taken as a whole, reports: In presence/absence analyses, roughly uniform sequencing depth across donors was assumed. Prediction of most subjects' HLA-A and HLA-B alleles by TCR beta sequences was reportedly accurate. The later analysis indicated that the majority of CMV-associated TCR beta chains appeared HLA-restricted. The authors enumerated over 150 TCR beta chains as linked to cytomegalovirus.

Vbeta (60) and Jbeta (13) primers were used in the PCR. TCRdb keeps only in-frame clones here, not all; method: immunoSEQ multiplex PCR. In the table there are 100,000 to 150,000 clones, approximately 84% of which are singletons. The V and J ends lost 5 bases and 1 base, in that order; junction bases with no gene match: 2. This CDR3 is built from 14 residues. The germline gives CDR1 SEHNR, CDR2 FQNEAQ (reference sequence). The chain uses TRBV7-9 and TRBJ2-3; 8 bases agree with TRBD2. The sequenced sample was PBMCs. This receptor was identified in a man aged 18 to 29 in good health and CMV-seropositive. For the CDR3, the DNA is TGTGCCAGCAGCAATAGCGGGGGCACAGATACGCAGTATTTT. Its protein product is CASSNSGGTDTQYF.